Below are 30 T cell receptor beta chains sequenced from a single sample in a study of early T cells in non-severe SARS-CoV-2 infection. MiXCR was run by TCRdb on the 5' RACE reads, yielding one entry per CDR3 protein. In the table there are about 35,000 distinct CDR3 sequences, 5% to 7% of which are singletons. The sample consisted of whole blood. These receptors all come from an adult who was a healthcare worker with PCR-confirmed SARS-CoV-2 infection or an uninfected control (not recorded which).

This clonotype was observed at least ten times. The chain employs TRBV11-2 and TRBJ1-3; D call uncertain. The length of the CDR3 is 13 residues. In germline, CDR1 is SGHAT, CDR2 FQNNGV. V was shortened by 0 bases and J by 8 bases, with 8 bases between the two germline ends. Here the CDR3 reads CASSLEPGHTIYF. Written as DNA, the CDR3 is TGTGCCAGCAGCTTAGAACCCGGGCACACCATATATTTT.

Many counts were recorded for this clonotype. The rearrangement joins TRBV7-9 to TRBJ1-1; D might be TRBD1 (5 bases). V was trimmed by 5 bases and J by 3 bases, leaving 13 bases between them. CDR3 size: 14 residues. Germline V gives CDR1 SEHNR, CDR2 FQNEAQ (reference sequence). DNA for the CDR3: TGTGCCAGCAGCCGGTTATCACAGGACACTGAAGCTTTCTTT. It is translated as CASSRLSQDTEAFF.

Only a few counts were recorded for this clonotype. V is TRBV6-5 and J is TRBJ1-5; tentative D call: TRBD1 (5 bases). This CDR3 is 13 amino acids long. The V and J ends lost 6 bases and 4 bases respectively, with 10 bases between them. Germline values: CDR1 MNHEY, CDR2 SVGAGI. The CDR3 nucleotides are TGTGCCAGCAGCCCGGGGGGTAATCAGCCCCAGCATTTT. Amino acids: CASSPGGNQPQHF.

The chain carries TRBV11-2 and TRBJ2-4, with D hard to call. V was cut by 2 bases and J by 2 bases, with 7 bases left in between. The CDR3 length is 14 residues. Germline V gene data show CDR1 as SGHAT and CDR2 as FQNNGV. The CDR3 reads CASSLSGSKNIQYF. Here the CDR3 DNA reads TGTGCCAGCAGCTTATCTGGATCCAAAAACATTCAGTACTTC.

This clonotype was recorded at least ten times. This chain uses TRBV4-3 with TRBJ2-7; D not certain. Germline CDR1 is LGHNA and CDR2 is YSLEER. CDR3 length: 16 amino acids. Trimming removed 0 bases at V and 0 bases at J, with 12 bases between. CDR3 nucleotides: TGCGCCAGCAGCCAAGATCTTGGCATTTTCTCCTACGAGCAGTACTTC. It yields the protein CASSQDLGIFSYEQYF.

This clonotype was counted ten times or more. The chain has TRBV7-9 and TRBJ1-2; 11 bases align to TRBD1. The J segment lost 6 bases and the V segment lost 5 bases, leaving 8 bases of the junction unmatched. Germline CDR1 and CDR2: SEHNR and FQNEAQ (reference sequence). The CDR3 has 15 residues. Here the CDR3 DNA reads TGTGCCAGCAGCCGCCCCGGGACAGGGGGTGATGGCTACACCTTC. This translates into CASSRPGTGGDGYTF.

This clonotype was counted a few times. The V call is TRBV2, the J call TRBJ1-1; no reliable D call. V shed 9 bases and J shed 0 bases, with 8 bases lying between them. The CDR3 totals 12 residues. The germline V gene has CDR1 SNHLY and CDR2 FYNNEI. The CDR3 loop is CARVDLNTEAFF. The CDR3 nucleotides read TGTGCCAGGGTCGACCTGAACACTGAAGCTTTCTTT.

This clonotype was observed many times. The genes are TRBV21-1 and TRBJ1-1. TRBV21-1 is annotated as a pseudogene. The CDR3 contains 14 residues. CDR3 nucleotide sequence: TGTGCCAGCAAAGGCGACAACATGAACACTGAAGCTTTCTTT. Its translation is CASKGDNMNTEAFF.

The rearrangement uses TRBV7-2 and TRBJ2-6; unclear D gene. Per germline, CDR1 SGHTA and CDR2 FQGNSA. CDR3 length: 17 residues. Trimming removed 2 bases from V and 0 bases from J, with 11 bases in between. CDR3: CASSLNRVDSGANVLTF. In DNA form, the CDR3 reads TGTGCCAGCAGCTTAAATCGAGTTGACTCTGGGGCCAACGTCCTGACTTTC.

This clonotype was recorded at least ten times. The rearrangement links TRBV5-4 to TRBJ1-1; unclear D gene. The CDR3 sequence is 14 residues long. Trimming left V 0 bases short and J 1 base short, with 7 bases between. Per germline, CDR1 SGHNT and CDR2 YYREEE (reference sequence). The CDR3 is CASSLGWGNTEAFF. CDR3 DNA: TGTGCCAGCAGCTTGGGCTGGGGGAACACTGAAGCTTTCTTT. Together with reference TRBV5-4 and TRBJ1-1, the CDR3 gives the full variable domain: ETGVTQSPTHLIKTRGQQVTLRCSSQSGHNTVSWYQQALGQGPQFIFQYYREEENGRGNFPPRFSGLQFPNYSSELNVNALELDDSALYLCASSLGWGNTEAFFGQGTRLTVV.

This clonotype turned up a few times. The chain carries TRBV7-8 and TRBJ2-3; D call uncertain. With 7 bases removed from V and 2 bases from J, the gap between germline ends came to 10 bases. CDR1 and CDR2 from the germline V gene are SGHVS and FQNEAQ. The CDR3 sequence is 13 residues long. As DNA, the CDR3 is TGTGCCAGCACGCCACCGAACACAGATACGCAGTATTTT. It translates to CASTPPNTDTQYF.

This clonotype occurred a few times. The chain is built from TRBV2 and TRBJ1-1, with D unclear. V was shortened by 3 bases and J by 10 bases, with 6 bases between the two germline ends. This CDR3 is built from 10 residues. Germline loops: CDR1 SNHLY, CDR2 FYNNEI. The DNA of the CDR3 is TGTGCCAGCAGTGAGGGATCAGCTTTCTTT. This gives the protein CASSEGSAFF. The full variable domain, completed using reference TRBV2 and TRBJ1-1, is EPEVTQTPSHQVTQMGQEVILRCVPISNHLYFYWYRQILGQKVEFLVSFYNNEISEKSEIFDDQFSVERPDGSNFTLKIRSTKLEDSAMYFCASSEGSAFFGQGTRLTVV.

DNA of the CDR3: TGTGCCAGTAGTAAGGCGGGACAGGGAGATCAGCCCCAGCATTTT. It yields the protein CASSKAGQGDQPQHF. The rearrangement links TRBV19 to TRBJ1-5, with 9 positions matching TRBD1. CDR1 is LNHDA, CDR2 SQIVND, per germline (reference sequence). The J segment lost 5 bases and the V segment lost 4 bases, leaving 6 bases of the junction unmatched. This CDR3 contains 15 residues.

In its sample, this clonotype was seen many times. V and J are TRBV10-3 and TRBJ2-7, with 8 positions matching TRBD1. The ends lost 7 bases at V and 5 bases at J; junction bases unmatched: 10. Germline V lookup: CDR1 ENHRY, CDR2 SYGVKD. The CDR3 totals 14 residues. This CDR3 is CAINRDRSSDEQYF. DNA of the CDR3: TGTGCCATCAATCGGGACAGGAGCTCGGACGAGCAGTACTTC.

This sequence joins TRBV5-1 and TRBJ2-1; TRBD1 aligns across 7 bases. This CDR3 spans 14 amino acids. Looked up from germline, CDR1 is SGHRS and CDR2 is YFSETQ. J was trimmed by 3 bases and V by 3 bases; bases with no gene match: 3. DNA of the CDR3: TGCGCCAGCAGCTCCGGGACAGTCTACAATGAGCAGTTCTTC. Translation gives CASSSGTVYNEQFF.

At least ten counts were recorded for this clonotype. The V gene is TRBV10-3, the J gene TRBJ1-1; D unresolved. V was pared by 2 bases and J by 5 bases, with 9 bases between. In germline, CDR1 is ENHRY, CDR2 SYGVKD. The CDR3 spans 13 residues. DNA of the CDR3: TGTGCCATCAGTGAGAGGGTGGGGACTGAAGCTTTCTTT. Its protein is CAISERVGTEAFF.

The chain is built from TRBV2 and TRBJ1-2; tentatively, D is TRBD1 (5 bases). Germline V gene sequence: CDR1 SNHLY, CDR2 FYNNEI. V was trimmed by 11 bases and J by 8 bases, leaving 15 bases between them. The CDR3 is made up of 11 amino acids. CDR3: CAGLGRDGYTF. DNA for the CDR3: TGTGCCGGGCTCGGGAGGGACGGCTACACCTTC.

This clonotype has a count of ten or more. The germline gene is not matched at one end of the junction; a read error may be the cause. The chain is built from TRBV5-1 and TRBJ1-1, with D unresolved. Per germline, CDR1 SGHRS and CDR2 YFSETQ. The CDR3 has 15 residues. The CDR3 spells CASSLVADLNTEAFF. For the CDR3, the DNA is TGCGCCAGCAGTTTGGTAGCGGATTTGAACACTGAAGCTTTCTTT.

The chain is built from TRBV6-1 and TRBJ2-7; 8 nucleotides align to TRBD1. The CDR3 consists of 15 residues. Trimming cost V 7 bases and J 3 bases; bases outside gene matches: 11. Germline V CDR1 and CDR2: MNHNS, SASEGT. CDR3 in DNA: TGTGCCAGCACCTTTGGGACAGGAGTCCTCTACGAGCAGTACTTC. This translates into CASTFGTGVLYEQYF.

This clonotype was found many times. The chain is built from TRBV18 and TRBJ1-1; weak D call: TRBD1 (6 bases). The CDR3 is 13 amino acids. Looked up from germline, CDR1 is KGHSH and CDR2 is LQKENI. Trimming took off 3 bases at V and 4 bases at J, with 9 bases between the two ends. The CDR3 reads CASSPGGRTEAFF. The CDR3 nucleotides read TGTGCCAGCTCACCGGGGGGGCGCACTGAAGCTTTCTTT.

In its sample, this clonotype was seen many times. J is TRBJ2-7 and V is TRBV6-6, with D tentatively TRBD1 or TRBD2 (5 bases each). The V gene lost 5 bases and the J gene lost 2 bases, with 10 bases spanning the gap. Germline loops: CDR1 MNHNY, CDR2 SVGAGI (reference sequence). The CDR3 is 13 residues long. CDR3 amino acids: CASSGDPTYEQYF. The CDR3 DNA reads as TGTGCCAGCAGTGGGGACCCAACCTACGAGCAGTACTTC.

This clonotype was counted many times. The V call is TRBV6-5, the J call TRBJ2-3; maybe TRBD2 (6 bases). The CDR3 spans 15 residues. Germline-derived CDR1 and CDR2 are MNHEY and SVGAGI. V was trimmed by 1 base and J by 3 bases, leaving 11 bases between them. The CDR3 sequence: CASSYLASETDTQYF. CDR3 sequence (DNA): TGTGCCAGCAGTTACTTGGCTAGCGAGACAGATACGCAGTATTTT.

The rearrangement uses TRBV4-1 and TRBJ2-7; 10 positions agree with TRBD2. This CDR3 has 14 residues. With V trimmed by 4 bases and J by 5 bases, 5 bases remained unmatched. CDR1 is MGHRA, CDR2 YSYEKL, per germline. The CDR3 sequence: CASSPTSGTNEQYF. CDR3 nucleotides: TGCGCCAGCAGCCCAACTAGCGGGACTAACGAGCAGTACTTC.

The V and J genes are TRBV5-4 and TRBJ2-1; D tentatively fits TRBD1 or TRBD2 (5 bases each). Germline lookup yields CDR1 SGHNT and CDR2 YYREEE (reference sequence). The CDR3 covers 14 residues. V lost 4 bases, J lost 7 bases, and 15 bases lay in between. The CDR3 region has the DNA TGTGCCAGCAGCGGGAGCCAGGGCAAAAATGAGCAGTTCTTC. This gives the protein CASSGSQGKNEQFF.

This clonotype turned up a few times. The rearrangement uses TRBV4-1 and TRBJ2-3; D may be TRBD2 (6 bases). This CDR3 has 17 amino acids. Germline V lookup: CDR1 MGHRA, CDR2 YSYEKL. V lost 3 bases to trimming and J lost 6 bases, with 22 bases between them. CDR3 bases: TGCGCCAGCAGCCAGGGCCCCCTGGCGGGACTGGGGGATACGCAGTATTTT. Amino acids: CASSQGPLAGLGDTQYF.

At least ten counts were recorded for this clonotype. V is TRBV6-5 and J is TRBJ1-6; no reliable D call. This CDR3 has 13 residues. Germline CDR1 and CDR2: MNHEY and SVGAGI. Deletions cut 2 bases from V and 9 bases from J, with 8 bases between. CDR3 region: CASSYVAGSPLHF. CDR3 sequence (DNA): TGTGCCAGCAGTTACGTCGCGGGTTCACCCCTCCACTTT.

The chain recombines TRBV7-8 with TRBJ1-4; the D gene is possibly TRBD1 (5 bases). There are 14 residues in the CDR3. Trimming removed 5 bases at V and 8 bases at J, with 15 bases between. CDR1 is SGHVS and CDR2 is FQNEAQ in the germline V gene. The CDR3: CASSPHGRGEKLFF. In nucleotides, the CDR3 is TGTGCCAGCAGCCCGCACGGACGGGGCGAAAAACTGTTTTTT.

This clonotype was seen only a few times. The rearrangement joins TRBV9 to TRBJ2-4; 7 positions match TRBD2. Germline trimming cut 3 bases from V and 11 bases from J; bases unmatched to any gene: 8. The CDR3 is 13 amino acids. The germline gives CDR1 SGDLS, CDR2 YYNGEE. The CDR3 DNA is TGTGCCAGCAGCGCACCACCGACTAGCTTTCAGTACTTC. As protein: CASSAPPTSFQYF.

The V call is TRBV12-3 or TRBV12-4, the J call TRBJ2-3, with D perhaps matching TRBD2 (5 bases). The V and J ends lost 2 bases and 8 bases respectively, with 14 bases between them. The CDR3 covers 14 residues. The CDR3, as DNA: TGTGCCAGCAGTTTAAACGGGATCTCGGGTACGCAGTATTTT. Protein: CASSLNGISGTQYF.

This clonotype has more than one count but fewer than ten. The gene calls are TRBV29-1 and TRBJ2-5; no clear D. CDR3 size: 13 residues. Germline CDR1 reads SQVTM; CDR2 reads ANQGSEA. V was clipped by 1 base and J by 7 bases, with 13 bases between them. The CDR3 bases are TGCAGCGTTGAAGTAGAGGCCAGTGGGACCCAGTACTTC. This translates into CSVEVEASGTQYF. Looking up the rest from reference TRBV29-1 and TRBJ2-5 gives the full variable domain: SAVISQKPSRDICQRGTSLTIQCQVDSQVTMMFWYRQQPGQSLTLIATANQGSEATYESGFVIDKFPISRPNLTFSTLTVSNMSPEDSSIYLCSVEVEASGTQYFGPGTRLLVL.